This T cell receptor (beta chain) was retrieved from a study of blood T cell repertoires in COVID-19. Study details: Donors in the United States, Italy and Spain gave samples during acute or convalescent COVID-19. From T cells, B-cell-depleted T cells, or PBMCs came the material, which was cDNA or gDNA.

The J segment lost 7 bases and the V segment lost 6 bases, leaving 3 bases of the junction unmatched. This CDR3 region has 13 residues. As handled by the study authors: Nucleated cell number was recorded as an estimate derived from reference gene primer amplification. The repertoire was sequenced with immunoSEQ multiplex PCR; TCRdb's copy has only in-frame clones and lacks some. The DNA was the basis for D and trimming; V, J and clone size are from that table. Counted here are 90,000 to 120,000 clones, around 82% occurring once; the ten biggest clones make up 4.2%. The specimen was peripheral blood. This clonotype was sampled from a human donor in a cohort sampled during active COVID-19. This chain uses TRBV12-3 or TRBV12-4 with TRBJ2-2, with 9 positions matching TRBD1. The CDR3 DNA sequence: TGTGCCAGCAGAACAGGGGGCCACGGGGAGCTGTTTTTT. Translation gives CASRTGGHGELFF.